One sample yielded the 16 T cell receptor beta chains listed below, sequenced in a study of shared clonotypes between healthy human individuals. Data came from immunoSEQ multiplex PCR; TCRdb stores just in-frame clones and leaves some out. The table lists about 590,000 clones, 95% to 96% of them singletons, with 0.11% in the top ten. CD45RO-negative CD8 cells positively selected for CCR7 made up the naive population, which excluded terminally differentiated effector memory CD45RA+ cells. Sequencing input: naive CD8+ T cells sorted from blood. Every receptor here comes from a woman in her 30s in good health.

The chain is built from TRBV27 and TRBJ1-5; D is possibly TRBD1 (5 bases). The germline V gene encodes CDR1 MNHEY and CDR2 SMNVEV (reference sequence). The V gene lost 3 bases and the J gene lost 3 bases, with 9 bases spanning the gap. The CDR3 has 14 residues. DNA of the CDR3: TGTGCCAGCAGTTTCACCGGGACCAATCAGCCCCAGCATTTT. As protein: CASSFTGTNQPQHF.

V usage is TRBV27 and J usage is TRBJ2-1, with TRBD2 identical over 7 bases. The CDR3 covers 13 residues. After removal of 3 bases from V and 9 bases from J, the junction contained 5 bases not matched to a gene. Germline V gene lookup returns CDR1 MNHEY and CDR2 SMNVEV (reference sequence). The CDR3 spells CASSLIASGEQFF. In nucleotides, the CDR3 is TGTGCCAGCAGTTTGATAGCTAGCGGTGAGCAGTTCTTC.

CDR3 DNA sequence: TGCGCCAGTACGAGCGGAATCCACTACGAGCAGTACTTC. It specifies CASTSGIHYEQYF. This sequence joins TRBV10-2 and TRBJ2-7, with TRBD2 as a possible D gene (5 bases). Germline-derived CDR1 and CDR2 are WSHSY and SAAADI. The germline V and J ends were trimmed by 9 bases and 3 bases, with 15 bases remaining between them. The CDR3 is made up of 13 amino acids.

The V gene is TRBV11-2, the J gene TRBJ2-2; 9 positions match TRBD1. CDR1 and CDR2 from the germline V gene are SGHAT and FQNNGV. The CDR3 sequence is 16 residues long. V lost 5 bases to trimming and J lost 4 bases; unmatched junction nucleotides: 8. The CDR3 here is CASSHTGGIITGELFF. CDR3 in DNA: TGTGCCAGCAGCCATACAGGGGGCATAATCACCGGGGAGCTGTTTTTT.

This clone showed up just once. The chain uses TRBV21-1 and TRBJ2-3; the D segment call TRBD2 is taken from the table without a DNA check. TRBV21-1 is a pseudogene segment. The CDR3 contains 20 residues. The CDR3 protein is CASSRKSQKPLAGSTDTQYF. CDR3 sequence (DNA): TGTGCCAGCAGCAGAAAAAGCCAGAAGCCACTAGCGGGGAGCACAGATACGCAGTATTTT.

The V and J genes are TRBV4-1 and TRBJ2-1; D is undetermined. This CDR3 has 18 amino acids. The V gene's germline CDR1 is MGHRA and CDR2 YSYEKL. The ends were cut back, 1 base at V and 1 base at J, with 17 bases in the middle. The CDR3, as DNA: TGCGCCAGCAGCCAAGCCCAAGGACCAATTCGTTCCTACAATGAGCAGTTCTTC. Its translation: CASSQAQGPIRSYNEQFF.

This chain uses TRBV6-6 with TRBJ1-3; the D gene is possibly TRBD1 (5 bases). CDR3 length: 16 amino acids. CDR1 is MNHNY and CDR2 is SVGAGI in the germline V gene (reference sequence). The V gene lost 7 bases and the J gene lost 3 bases, with 19 bases spanning the gap. The CDR3 region has the DNA TGTGCCAGCAAAGGGACCGCGCGGGGTATTGGAAACACCATATATTTT. Its protein product is CASKGTARGIGNTIYF.

The chain has TRBV28 and TRBJ1-4; 9 bases agree with TRBD1. The CDR3 length is 16 residues. V shed 6 bases, J shed 8 bases, and the junction held 13 bases outside the gene matches. Germline-derived CDR1 and CDR2 are MDHEN and SYDVKM. This CDR3 is CASSPPRQGGVEKLFF. The DNA for the CDR3 is TGTGCCAGCAGCCCCCCCCGACAGGGGGGAGTGGAAAAACTGTTTTTT.

This chain connects TRBV7-8 to TRBJ2-2; 12 nucleotides align to TRBD2. The germline CDR1 and CDR2 sequences are SGHVS and FQNEAQ. Trimming removed 5 bases from V and 5 bases from J; junction bases left unmatched: 12. The CDR3 covers 18 residues. In nucleotides, the CDR3 is TGTGCCAGCAGCCCTAGACTAGCGGGAGTTCAAGGGACCGGGGAGCTGTTTTTT. Translating gives CASSPRLAGVQGTGELFF.

The chain links TRBV30 to TRBJ1-1; D perhaps matches TRBD1 (6 bases). V shed 1 base and J shed 4 bases, with 10 bases lying between them. The CDR3 totals 13 residues. Germline V gene data show CDR1 as GTSNPN and CDR2 as SVGIG (reference sequence). The CDR3 region is CAWSAGEVTEAFF. The CDR3 bases are TGTGCCTGGAGTGCAGGGGAGGTCACTGAAGCTTTCTTT.

V is TRBV27 and J is TRBJ1-2, with TRBD1 as a possible D gene (5 bases). The V gene's germline CDR1 is MNHEY and CDR2 SMNVEV (reference sequence). The V end was cut by 4 bases, the J end by 6 bases, with 12 bases between. This CDR3 has 13 residues. The CDR3, as DNA: TGTGCCAGCAGTTCGGGACGGGACGATGGCTACACCTTC. Its translation is CASSSGRDDGYTF.

The chain has TRBV28 and TRBJ2-7, with D possibly being TRBD1 (6 bases). The CDR3 consists of 15 residues. Trimming left V 5 bases short and J 2 bases short, with 16 bases between. The germline CDR1 and CDR2 sequences are MDHEN and SYDVKM. In DNA, the CDR3 is TGTGCCAGCAGTATCCGGGACATGGGTCCCTACGAGCAGTACTTC. This sequence encodes CASSIRDMGPYEQYF.

This clone has only one observation. This rearrangement joins TRBV4-1 to TRBJ1-4, with D maybe TRBD1 (6 bases). V gave up 4 bases and J gave up 5 bases, with 17 bases separating them. Germline V gene sequence: CDR1 MGHRA, CDR2 YSYEKL. The CDR3 contains 16 residues. CDR3 sequence: CASSPRPGTKNEKLFF. The CDR3 nucleotides are TGCGCCAGCAGCCCCCGACCAGGGACAAAAAATGAAAAACTGTTTTTT.

The V gene is TRBV10-2, the J gene TRBJ2-1; D not certain. Germline loops: CDR1 WSHSY, CDR2 SAAADI. The CDR3 loop spans 13 amino acids. The ends were cut back, 0 bases at V and 5 bases at J, with 5 bases in the middle. The chain's CDR3 is CASSESSNNEQFF. The CDR3, as DNA: TGCGCCAGCAGTGAGTCGAGTAACAATGAGCAGTTCTTC.

The chain uses TRBV4-1 and TRBJ2-1, with D perhaps matching TRBD2 (5 bases). Germline loops: CDR1 MGHRA, CDR2 YSYEKL. Trimming removed 2 bases from V and 1 base from J, with 12 bases in between. This CDR3 is built from 16 residues. The CDR3 nucleotides are TGCGCCAGCAGCCAACTCTCGGGAAAGTCCTACAATGAGCAGTTCTTC. It translates to CASSQLSGKSYNEQFF.

The genes are TRBV19 and TRBJ2-4; D remains unclear. The CDR3 runs to 16 residues. V was shortened by 3 bases and J by 3 bases, with 15 bases between the two germline ends. CDR1 and CDR2 from the germline V gene are LNHDA and SQIVND (reference sequence). The CDR3 here is CASSIFPVSHKNIQYF. The CDR3 nucleotides read TGTGCCAGTAGTATCTTCCCGGTGAGTCACAAAAACATTCAGTACTTC.